This T cell receptor (beta chain) was sequenced in a study of shared clonotypes between healthy human individuals. TCRdb's table, derived via immunoSEQ multiplex PCR, lists solely in-frame clones and lacks some. The data contain 2 million to 2.5 million clones, 85% to 95% of them singletons. The clonotype originates from a man younger than 30 in good health. Some clones in this sample may be carry-over from other donors' samples. Sequences were obtained from naive CD4+ T cells from PBMCs. Subset denoted: CD45RA+ positively selected.

This CDR3 is CASSWGVRSYNEQFF. As DNA, the CDR3 is TGTGCCAGCAGCTGGGGGGTGCGCTCCTACAATGAGCAGTTCTTC. This chain uses TRBV11-3 with TRBJ2-1; the D gene is possibly TRBD2 (6 bases). This CDR3 is 15 amino acids long. Per germline, CDR1 SGHNT and CDR2 YENEEA. Trimming pared 4 bases from V and 0 bases from J, leaving 10 bases between. The whole variable domain, remainder taken from reference TRBV11-3 and TRBJ2-1, is EAGVVQSPRYKIIEKKQPVAFWCNPISGHNTLYWYLQNLGQGPELLIRYENEEAVDDSQLPKDRFSAERLKGVDSTLKIQPAELGDSAVYLCASSWGVRSYNEQFFGPGTRLTVL.